One sample yielded the 10 T cell receptor beta chains listed below, sequenced in a study of PD-1 blockade in mismatch repair-deficient tumors. TCRdb's copy holds only in-frame clones and misses some; the assay was immunoSEQ multiplex PCR. The sample contains 35,000 to 45,000 clones, more than 75% of which appear only once. The sample in question was peripheral blood, obtained roughly 75 weeks after starting pembrolizumab. These receptors originate from an adult with mismatch repair-deficient cancer.

The genes are TRBV7-6 and TRBJ1-2; D gene uncertain. V gave up 1 base and J gave up 5 bases, with 11 bases separating them. This CDR3 is 14 amino acids long. Germline lookup yields CDR1 SGHVS and CDR2 FNYEAQ. The CDR3, as DNA: TGTGCCAGCAGCTTAGACGTAAAAGCGTATGGCTACACCTTC. Its protein product is CASSLDVKAYGYTF.

The chain uses TRBV7-9 and TRBJ2-5, with D hard to call. Looked up from germline, CDR1 is SEHNR and CDR2 is FQNEAQ (reference sequence). CDR3 length: 16 amino acids. Trimming stripped 1 base from V and 4 bases from J, with 16 bases between. CDR3 sequence: CASSLGRRLGLETQYF. In DNA, the CDR3 is TGTGCCAGCAGCTTAGGAAGGCGCCTAGGCTTAGAGACCCAGTACTTC.

V and J are TRBV19 and TRBJ2-2, with 8 bases that match TRBD2. CDR3 length equals 15 residues. The V gene end was trimmed by 6 bases and the J gene end by 5 bases; junction bases not matched to a gene: 8. Looked up from germline, CDR1 is LNHDA and CDR2 is SQIVND (reference sequence). The CDR3 nucleotides are TGTGCCAGTAGAGAAACGGGAGGGGGGACCGGGGAGCTGTTTTTT. Amino acids: CASRETGGGTGELFF.

The rearrangement joins TRBV5-6 to TRBJ2-3; D may be TRBD1 (6 bases). V shed 1 base and J shed 0 bases, with 15 bases lying between them. The CDR3 runs 17 residues. The V gene's germline CDR1 is SGHDT and CDR2 YYEEEE. The CDR3 nucleotides are TGTGCCAGCAGCTTGAGAGGTTTGGACAGAAGCACAGATACGCAGTATTTT. Protein: CASSLRGLDRSTDTQYF.

The V and J genes are TRBV9 and TRBJ2-1, with TRBD2 identical over 10 bases. CDR1 is SGDLS and CDR2 is YYNGEE in the germline V gene. J lost 2 bases, V lost 2 bases, and 10 bases had no gene match. This CDR3 contains 18 residues. The chain's CDR3 is CASSVKWTSGGTYNEQFF. The CDR3 coding sequence is TGTGCCAGCAGCGTCAAATGGACTAGCGGAGGTACCTACAATGAGCAGTTCTTC. Based on the CDR3 plus reference TRBV9 and TRBJ2-1, the full variable domain is DSGVTQTPKHLITATGQRVTLRCSPRSGDLSVYWYQQSLDQGLQFLIQYYNGEERAKGNILERFSAQQFPDLHSELNLSSLELGDSALYFCASSVKWTSGGTYNEQFFGPGTRLTVL.

This chain links TRBV4-1 with TRBJ1-5; the match to TRBD1 covers 11 bases. CDR1 is MGHRA and CDR2 is YSYEKL in the germline V gene. CDR3 length: 16 residues. V lost 3 bases to trimming and J lost 7 bases; unmatched junction nucleotides: 8. CDR3 amino acids: CASSQDGTGGVQPQHF. The CDR3 DNA follows: TGCGCCAGCAGCCAGGATGGGACAGGGGGGGTCCAGCCCCAGCATTTT.

The chain has TRBV6-5 and TRBJ1-2, with 8 bases lining up with TRBD1. The CDR3 has 15 amino acids. Germline V CDR1 and CDR2: MNHEY, SVGAGI. With V trimmed by 0 bases and J by 4 bases, 4 bases remained unmatched. CDR3 region: CASSYSRQGTYGYTF. CDR3 coding DNA: TGTGCCAGCAGTTACTCTCGACAGGGGACCTATGGCTACACCTTC.

J is TRBJ1-1 and V is TRBV30, with 10 bases fitting TRBD1. Germline V gene lookup returns CDR1 GTSNPN and CDR2 SVGIG (reference sequence). The CDR3 is 11 residues long. Trimming removed 7 bases from V and 6 bases from J; junction bases left unmatched: 2. The CDR3 region has the DNA TGTGCCTATGGACAGGGGGCTGAAGCTTTCTTT. It encodes CAYGQGAEAFF.

This rearrangement joins TRBV6-1 to TRBJ1-5, with 11 positions matching TRBD1. The CDR3 length is 14 residues. The trim removed 5 bases at V and 6 bases at J, leaving 3 bases unmatched. Germline CDR1 is MNHNS and CDR2 is SASEGT. DNA of the CDR3: TGTGCCAGCAGTCCCGGGACAGGGGGTCAGCCCCAGCATTTT. Its protein is CASSPGTGGQPQHF.

This rearrangement joins TRBV10-3 to TRBJ1-5; D gene uncertain. The CDR3 runs to 12 residues. Germline V gene lookup returns CDR1 ENHRY and CDR2 SYGVKD. V was shortened by 10 bases and J by 0 bases, with 7 bases between the two germline ends. As DNA, the CDR3 is TGTGCCACCACAGATAGCAATCAGCCCCAGCATTTT. Its protein is CATTDSNQPQHF.